Listed below are T cell receptor beta chains from one sample, sequenced in a study of CD8 T cells in Susac syndrome. TCRdb fed the immunoSEQ multiplex PCR reads into MiXCR, producing one record per CDR3 protein. The profile covers fewer than 90,000 distinct CDR3 sequences, with over 85% appearing a single time and around 0.45% taken by the ten largest. Sequencing was done on a sample of CD8+ T cells from PBMCs. The receptors originated from a human donor with Susac syndrome. Both conserved end residues are part of each CDR3. Each record gives: V gene, D gene, clone size, J gene, CDR3 protein, CDR3 DNA. A D gene is named only where the DNA matches it firmly. Where a row states a size, it is once, few, many or the class of an expanded clone; other rows omit it.

v_gene: TRBV10-3
d_gene: TRBD1
abundance: -
j_gene: TRBJ2-1
CDR3aa: CAISDRGTGYAEQFF
CDR3nt: TGTGCCATCAGTGACCGCGGGACAGGGTATGCTGAGCAGTTCTTC

v_gene: TRBV9
d_gene: -
abundance: -
j_gene: TRBJ2-7
CDR3aa: CASSVVMRPPYEQYF
CDR3nt: TGTGCCAGCAGCGTAGTAATGCGACCGCCTTACGAGCAGTACTTC

v_gene: TRBV4-1
d_gene: -
abundance: -
j_gene: TRBJ1-1
CDR3aa: CASSQYAGRTKNTEAFF
CDR3nt: TGCGCCAGCAGCCAATACGCAGGGCGAACCAAGAACACTGAAGCTTTCTTT

v_gene: TRBV20-1
d_gene: -
abundance: -
j_gene: TRBJ1-5
CDR3aa: CSAEGGLDQPQHF
CDR3nt: TGCAGTGCGGAGGGAGGGTTAGATCAGCCCCAGCATTTT

v_gene: TRBV18
d_gene: -
abundance: once
j_gene: TRBJ1-6
CDR3aa: CASSPGPGDSPLHF
CDR3nt: TGTGCCAGCTCACCAGGCCCAGGGGATTCACCCCTCCACTTT

v_gene: TRBV28
d_gene: -
abundance: -
j_gene: TRBJ1-1
CDR3aa: CASSRGNAEAFF
CDR3nt: TGTGCCAGCTCAAGGGGGAACGCTGAAGCTTTCTTT

v_gene: TRBV20-1
d_gene: -
abundance: -
j_gene: TRBJ1-1
CDR3aa: CSARDSVGTSTEAFF
CDR3nt: TGCAGTGCTAGAGATTCTGTGGGAACGAGCACTGAAGCTTTCTTT

v_gene: TRBV7-7
d_gene: TRBD1
abundance: -
j_gene: TRBJ1-2
CDR3aa: CASSPLTGAYGYTF
CDR3nt: TGTGCTAGCAGCCCCCTTACAGGGGCCTATGGCTACACCTTC

v_gene: TRBV19
d_gene: TRBD1
abundance: -
j_gene: TRBJ1-5
CDR3aa: CASSITGTGLFDQPQHF
CDR3nt: TGTGCCAGTAGTATTACCGGGACAGGGCTCTTCGATCAGCCCCAGCATTTT

v_gene: TRBV27
d_gene: -
abundance: -
j_gene: TRBJ1-4
CDR3aa: CASGSVTNEKLFF
CDR3nt: TGTGCCAGCGGGTCAGTAACTAATGAAAAACTGTTTTTT

v_gene: TRBV28
d_gene: TRBD1
abundance: -
j_gene: TRBJ1-4
CDR3aa: CASSPSGQGLNEKLFF
CDR3nt: TGTGCCAGCAGTCCATCCGGACAGGGCCTAAATGAAAAACTGTTTTTT

v_gene: TRBV20-1
d_gene: -
abundance: -
j_gene: TRBJ2-7
CDR3aa: CSAARDYEQYF
CDR3nt: TGCAGTGCTGCCCGGGACTACGAGCAGTACTTC

v_gene: TRBV19
d_gene: TRBD1
abundance: -
j_gene: TRBJ2-7
CDR3aa: CASTPGTGNIPYEQYF
CDR3nt: TGTGCCAGCACGCCCGGGACAGGGAATATCCCCTACGAGCAGTACTTC

v_gene: TRBV12-3/TRBV12-4
d_gene: TRBD2
abundance: -
j_gene: TRBJ2-2
CDR3aa: CASSYERGITGELFF
CDR3nt: TGTGCCAGCAGTTATGAGCGGGGGATCACCGGGGAGCTGTTTTTT

v_gene: TRBV20-1
d_gene: -
abundance: -
j_gene: TRBJ2-5
CDR3aa: CSARDWQGRETQYF
CDR3nt: TGCAGTGCTAGAGATTGGCAGGGTAGGGAGACCCAGTACTTC

v_gene: TRBV7-9
d_gene: TRBD1
abundance: -
j_gene: TRBJ2-1
CDR3aa: CASSRVGTGRFSPYNEQFF
CDR3nt: TGTGCCAGCAGCCGAGTAGGGACAGGGAGATTTTCCCCCTACAATGAGCAGTTCTTC

v_gene: TRBV12-5
d_gene: -
abundance: -
j_gene: TRBJ1-5
CDR3aa: CASGLVVGFDNQPQHF
CDR3nt: TGTGCTAGTGGTTTGGTAGTAGGGTTCGACAATCAGCCCCAGCATTTT

v_gene: TRBV19
d_gene: -
abundance: -
j_gene: TRBJ2-7
CDR3aa: CASSNIREGAYEQYF
CDR3nt: TGTGCCAGTAGTAACATTCGAGAAGGAGCCTACGAGCAGTACTTC

v_gene: TRBV27
d_gene: -
abundance: -
j_gene: TRBJ2-7
CDR3aa: CASSSSYEQYF
CDR3nt: TGTGCCAGCAGCTCCTCCTACGAGCAGTACTTC

v_gene: TRBV13
d_gene: -
abundance: -
j_gene: TRBJ1-2
CDR3aa: CASSMRGGGYTF
CDR3nt: TGTGCCAGCAGCATGAGGGGGGGCGGCTACACCTTC

v_gene: TRBV5-1
d_gene: -
abundance: -
j_gene: TRBJ2-4
CDR3aa: CASSAGLEVKNIQYF
CDR3nt: TGCGCCAGCAGCGCGGGCTTAGAGGTCAAAAACATTCAGTACTTC

v_gene: TRBV7-9
d_gene: TRBD1
abundance: once
j_gene: TRBJ2-7
CDR3aa: CASSAGQGVSEQYF
CDR3nt: TGTGCCAGCAGCGCGGGACAGGGGGTTAGCGAGCAGTACTTC

v_gene: TRBV19
d_gene: -
abundance: -
j_gene: TRBJ2-1
CDR3aa: CASSMGRAAEQFF
CDR3nt: TGTGCCAGTAGTATGGGTAGGGCGGCTGAGCAGTTCTTC

v_gene: TRBV20-1
d_gene: -
abundance: -
j_gene: TRBJ2-1
CDR3aa: CSASPGLPLFVEQFF
CDR3nt: TGCAGTGCTAGTCCGGGACTTCCTCTTTTCGTTGAGCAGTTCTTC

v_gene: TRBV2
d_gene: -
abundance: once
j_gene: TRBJ2-3
CDR3aa: CASIDRGTDTQYF
CDR3nt: TGTGCCAGCATCGATCGGGGCACAGATACGCAGTATTTT

v_gene: TRBV7-2
d_gene: TRBD2
abundance: -
j_gene: TRBJ2-3
CDR3aa: CASSTSGGVRGTQYF
CDR3nt: TGTGCCAGCAGTACTAGCGGGGGGGTCCGGGGTACGCAGTATTTT

v_gene: TRBV18
d_gene: TRBD1
abundance: -
j_gene: TRBJ2-6
CDR3aa: CASSRRDRAGANVLTF
CDR3nt: TGTGCCAGCTCACGGAGAGACAGGGCTGGGGCCAACGTCCTGACTTTC

v_gene: TRBV4-1
d_gene: -
abundance: few
j_gene: TRBJ1-2
CDR3aa: CASSQVGVDYGYTF
CDR3nt: TGCGCCAGCAGCCAAGTCGGGGTTGACTATGGCTACACCTTC

v_gene: TRBV25-1
d_gene: -
abundance: -
j_gene: TRBJ1-5
CDR3aa: CASSVSTHQPQHF
CDR3nt: TGTGCCAGCAGTGTTTCCACCCATCAGCCCCAGCATTTT

v_gene: TRBV5-4
d_gene: -
abundance: -
j_gene: TRBJ2-7
CDR3aa: CASSLNVRGGEQYF
CDR3nt: TGTGCCAGCAGCTTGAACGTCAGGGGGGGTGAGCAGTACTTC

v_gene: TRBV10-3
d_gene: -
abundance: -
j_gene: TRBJ2-7
CDR3aa: CAISESVGSYEQYF
CDR3nt: TGTGCCATCAGTGAGTCGGTAGGCTCCTACGAGCAGTACTTC

v_gene: TRBV29-1
d_gene: TRBD1
abundance: once
j_gene: TRBJ2-7
CDR3aa: CSVEKGTGGHEQYF
CDR3nt: TGCAGCGTCGAGAAAGGGACAGGGGGCCACGAGCAGTACTTC

v_gene: TRBV29-1
d_gene: TRBD1
abundance: -
j_gene: TRBJ2-1
CDR3aa: CSVGDRGLEQFF
CDR3nt: TGCAGCGTTGGGGACAGGGGGCTTGAGCAGTTCTTC

v_gene: TRBV28
d_gene: -
abundance: few
j_gene: TRBJ1-5
CDR3aa: CASSLMDQPQHF
CDR3nt: TGTGCCAGCAGTTTGATGGATCAGCCCCAGCATTTT

v_gene: TRBV21-1
d_gene: -
abundance: -
j_gene: TRBJ2-5
CDR3aa: CASSGRQGVQETQYF
CDR3nt: TGTGCCAGCAGCGGCCGACAGGGAGTCCAAGAGACCCAGTACTTC

v_gene: TRBV20-1
d_gene: TRBD1
abundance: -
j_gene: TRBJ1-1
CDR3aa: CSARDRLNTEAFF
CDR3nt: TGCAGTGCTAGGGACAGGCTGAACACTGAAGCTTTCTTT

v_gene: TRBV4-1
d_gene: -
abundance: -
j_gene: TRBJ2-7
CDR3aa: CASSQGGGGSYEQYF
CDR3nt: TGCGCCAGCAGCCAAGGTGGAGGGGGCTCCTACGAGCAGTACTTC

v_gene: TRBV3-1
d_gene: -
abundance: -
j_gene: TRBJ2-6
CDR3aa: CASSPQGSGANVLTF
CDR3nt: TGTGCCAGCAGCCCCCAGGGGAGTGGGGCCAACGTCCTGACTTTC

v_gene: TRBV29-1
d_gene: TRBD2
abundance: few
j_gene: TRBJ2-1
CDR3aa: CSVVGRAEQFF
CDR3nt: TGCAGCGTTGTGGGGAGGGCTGAGCAGTTCTTC

v_gene: TRBV5-4
d_gene: -
abundance: once
j_gene: TRBJ1-2
CDR3aa: CASSLGQTLPMDGYTF
CDR3nt: TGTGCCAGCAGCTTGGGACAGACCCTCCCTATGGATGGCTACACCTTC

v_gene: TRBV20-1
d_gene: TRBD1
abundance: once
j_gene: TRBJ2-7
CDR3aa: CSAGSRQGAYEQYF
CDR3nt: TGCAGTGCTGGAAGCCGACAGGGGGCTTACGAGCAGTACTTC

v_gene: TRBV20-1
d_gene: -
abundance: -
j_gene: TRBJ1-4
CDR3aa: CSTKATNEKLFF
CDR3nt: TGCAGTACCAAAGCAACTAATGAAAAACTGTTTTTT

v_gene: TRBV7-9
d_gene: -
abundance: -
j_gene: TRBJ2-7
CDR3aa: CASRATGPYEQYF
CDR3nt: TGTGCCAGCAGAGCCACAGGGCCCTACGAGCAGTACTTC

v_gene: TRBV27
d_gene: -
abundance: -
j_gene: TRBJ1-2
CDR3aa: CASSFSPGSNGYTF
CDR3nt: TGTGCCAGCAGTTTTAGTCCAGGGTCGAATGGCTACACCTTC

v_gene: TRBV19
d_gene: TRBD2
abundance: -
j_gene: TRBJ2-1
CDR3aa: CASSTGLAGDNEQFF
CDR3nt: TGTGCCAGTAGTACAGGGCTAGCGGGGGACAATGAGCAGTTCTTC

v_gene: TRBV6-5
d_gene: -
abundance: -
j_gene: TRBJ1-5
CDR3aa: CASSYKGSGNQPQHF
CDR3nt: TGTGCCAGCAGTTACAAGGGAAGCGGGAATCAGCCCCAGCATTTT

v_gene: TRBV6-2/TRBV6-3
d_gene: -
abundance: -
j_gene: TRBJ2-2
CDR3aa: CASSYWVTGELFF
CDR3nt: TGTGCCAGCAGTTACTGGGTGACCGGGGAGCTGTTTTTT

v_gene: TRBV14
d_gene: -
abundance: -
j_gene: TRBJ2-1
CDR3aa: CASSHWDPDNEQFF
CDR3nt: TGTGCCAGCAGCCATTGGGACCCCGATAATGAGCAGTTCTTC